Included here is one T cell receptor (beta chain) sequence, with context. Its antigen is not identified. The entry originates in a study of beta chain features in type 1 diabetes. V lost 5 bases, J lost 7 bases, and 12 bases stayed unmatched. Germline values: CDR1 SGHTA, CDR2 FQGNSA. The CDR3 has 16 residues. Study-wide results and limits: Shortening that was moderate but significant affected the TCRB CDR3s of Type 1 diabetes patients in all four CD4+ subsets.

Reverse transcribing all isolated RNA meant expressed TCRB transcripts were sequenced. Profiling relied on immunoSEQ multiplex PCR, and the TCRdb table lists in-frame clones only, not all of them. The sample lists some 130,000 clones, roughly 10% occurring once. The chain recombines TRBV7-2 with TRBJ2-4; 9 nucleotides agree with TRBD2. The sequenced material came from central memory CD4+ T cells from blood. The clonotype originates from a man aged 25-45 years with type 1 diabetes. The CDR3 sequence: CASSPRSGGFGNIQYF. The DNA for the CDR3 is TGTGCCAGCAGCCCCAGGAGCGGGGGGTTTGGGAACATTCAGTACTTC. Together with reference TRBV7-2 and TRBJ2-4, the CDR3 gives the full variable domain: GAGVSQSPSNKVTEKGKDVELRCDPISGHTALYWYRQSLGQGLEFLIYFQGNSAPDKSGLPSDRFSAERTGGSVSTLTIQRTQQEDSAVYLCASSPRSGGFGNIQYFGAGTRLSVL.